The source of this TCR beta chain is a study of T-cell memory formation after mild COVID-19. With 3 bases removed from V and 3 bases from J, the gap between germline ends came to 15 bases. This CDR3 comprises 16 residues. CDR1 and CDR2 (germline): MNHNS, SASEGT. TCRdb analysed the 5' RACE reads with MiXCR anew, one entry per CDR3 protein. This table has fewer than 350,000 distinct CDR3 sequences, about 15% appearing once. This clonotype was counted once. The V gene is TRBV6-1, the J gene TRBJ1-5; D gene uncertain. Specimen: PBMCs or a T cell subset sorted from them (not recorded which). The sequence came from a man younger than 35 who had mild COVID-19 (a few samples of this study predate the infection). Cell type and time point are not known. The CDR3 here is CASSETYSLVNQPQHF. The CDR3 bases are TGTGCCAGCAGTGAGACCTATAGCTTGGTCAATCAGCCCCAGCATTTT.